This T cell receptor beta chain emerged from a study of cytomegalovirus exposure and HLA in healthy donors. Study observations and caveats: Later analysis identified a missense DCLRE1C variant that was linked to TCR beta V- and J-gene trimming. One later analysis reportedly identified an Asian-associated ancestry cluster that showed fewer N-insertions than the approximately 670-donor mean. The only immune exposure information that was available was CMV serostatus.

There are 15 residues in the CDR3. V lost 5 bases and J lost 9; bases outside the gene matches: 13. Germline CDR1 is SGHAT and CDR2 is FQNNGV. Turning to this clone: Its matching antigen is unknown.

The PCR used 60 Vbeta and 13 Jbeta primers. Method: immunoSEQ multiplex PCR; TCRdb's copy keeps in-frame clones and lacks some. The data show 150,000 to 200,000 clones, around four fifths seen once. This clonotype was obtained from a man between 18 and 35 years old in good health and CMV-seropositive. The rearrangement links TRBV11-2 to TRBJ2-1; 7 bases are a match to TRBD1. The source material was PBMCs. The DNA for the CDR3 is TGTGCCAGCAGCCTGATAACGACAGGGTTGGGTGAGCAGTTCTTC. It yields the protein CASSLITTGLGEQFF.